The source of this T cell receptor (beta chain) is a study of post-analysis software for immune sequencing data. Study-wide background: Disease trajectories encompassed relapsing-remitting, secondary progressive and progressive-relapsing multiple sclerosis. The study's findings and limits: There was significantly lower normalized Chao1 diversity in multiple sclerosis patients than in controls. Roughly 5 TRBV segments occurring more often in patients than controls included TRBV5-6, TRBV5-1 and TRBV20-1. Those samples that were prepared in the same batch co-clustered strongly by F measure.

Per the germline V gene, CDR1 is DFQATT and CDR2 is SNEGSKA (reference sequence). This CDR3 is 14 amino acids long. V lost 5 bases to trimming and J lost 0 bases, with 11 bases between them. cDNA libraries for TCR beta contained unique molecular identifiers. TCRdb independently ran MiXCR on the PCR reads; one entry per CDR3 protein. Among 820,000 or so distinct CDR3 sequences listed, approximately 53% were seen once. This clonotype was counted only a few times. Its specificity is not known. The chain uses TRBV20-1 and TRBJ1-5; a possible D gene is TRBD1 (5 bases). What was sequenced was blood. This TCR was recovered from a girl aged 5 to 17 with multiple sclerosis. This CDR3 is CSALDRYSNQPQHF. CDR3 nucleotide sequence: TGCAGTGCTCTAGACAGATATAGCAATCAGCCCCAGCATTTT.